This T cell receptor beta chain was documented in a study of CD8 T cells in ankylosing spondylitis. V lost 3 bases to trimming and J lost 4 bases; unmatched junction nucleotides: 7. The CDR3 contains 16 residues. The germline CDR1 and CDR2 sequences are SGHRS and YFSETQ. This clonotype has a count of ten or more. One entry per CDR3 protein, called by TCRdb with MiXCR from the 5' RACE reads. The repertoire holds about 300,000 distinct CDR3 sequences, with roughly 12% as singletons. Sequencing was performed on blood, either unsorted or a sorted T cell fraction (not recorded which). This TCR was recovered from a female donor with ankylosing spondylitis or in good health (not recorded which). The gene calls are TRBV5-1 and TRBJ2-1, with TRBD2 identical over 10 bases. The CDR3 here is CASSSAPAGGYNEQFF. The CDR3 DNA sequence: TGCGCCAGCAGCTCTGCCCCAGCGGGGGGGTACAATGAGCAGTTCTTC.